This T cell receptor beta chain was profiled in a study of T-cell reconstitution after alpha-beta-depleted transplantation in children. The CDR3 sequence is 18 residues long. V was pared by 5 bases and J by 0 bases, with 20 bases between. The germline V gene encodes CDR1 MGHRA and CDR2 YSYEKL. Preparation of the TCRbeta library used unique molecular identifiers. TCRdb ran MiXCR on the PCR reads and lists one entry per CDR3 protein. This table has about a million distinct CDR3 sequences, about 29% appearing once. The receptor was isolated from a boy less than two years old who had a stem cell transplant for SCID, so the T cells may come from the graft donor. The V call is TRBV4-1, the J call TRBJ1-3, with unresolved D. The material sequenced was PBMCs, mostly from graft donor cells, taken 360 days after TCRalphabeta/CD19-depleted stem cell transplant. The CDR3 coding sequence is TGCGCCAGCAGCATTACCCCCTCCACAGCTCTCTCTGGAAACACCATATATTTT. Translated: CASSITPSTALSGNTIYF.